One sample yielded the 9 T cell receptor beta chains listed below, sequenced in a study of Ad26.COV2.S vaccination and SARS-CoV-2 variants. The assay was immunoSEQ multiplex PCR, and TCRdb's table has in-frame clones only and misses some. The sample shows 300,000 to 400,000 clones, more than 70% of them seen only once. Described treatment: some 20 received Ad26.COV2.S at low or high dose, single or two shots; roughly five received placebo; per-sample allocation not given. Day 63 after the first vaccine or placebo injection was the time point for sampling. The specimen comprised peripheral blood, sampled in a trial of Ad26.COV2.S vaccine versus placebo. The origin of the receptors is a person aged 18-65 years who received the Ad26.COV2.S COVID-19 vaccine or a placebo.

The chain is built from TRBV5-1 and TRBJ2-7; no clear D gene. Between the trimmed V and J ends, which lost 2 bases and 2 bases, there was a span of 8 bases. The CDR3 is 13 residues long. Germline assignment: CDR1 SGHRS and CDR2 YFSETQ. The CDR3 bases are TGCGCCAGCAGCTTCGACGGAACCTACGAGCAGTACTTC. Amino acids: CASSFDGTYEQYF.

The chain recombines TRBV19 with TRBJ2-7; TRBD1 agrees at 7 bases. CDR3 length equals 13 residues. V was clipped by 1 base and J by 6 bases; unmatched bases: 3. Germline CDR1 reads LNHDA; CDR2 reads SQIVND (reference sequence). The CDR3 reads CASSIGHRGEQYF. CDR3 coding DNA: TGTGCCAGTAGTATAGGCCACAGGGGCGAGCAGTACTTC.

The V gene is TRBV11-2, the J gene TRBJ2-5; D is unclear. V lost 5 bases and J lost 4, with 14 bases in between. CDR1 and CDR2 (germline): SGHAT, FQNNGV. The CDR3 runs to 14 residues. The CDR3: CASSLWLGSETQYF. CDR3 in DNA: TGTGCCAGCAGCCTATGGTTGGGGTCAGAGACCCAGTACTTC.

With respect to this clone: Other DNA sequences in the sample encode the same CDR3. CDR3 in DNA: TGTGCCAGCAGTTACTCAAAGGGACGTGGTGGCTACACCTTC. Translation gives CASSYSKGRGGYTF. This chain uses TRBV6-5 with TRBJ1-2; a possible D gene is TRBD1 (5 bases). CDR1 and CDR2 (germline): MNHEY, SVGAGI. V was cut by 0 bases and J by 7 bases, with 12 bases left in between. This CDR3 comprises 14 residues.

The V gene is TRBV7-6, the J gene TRBJ2-1; TRBD2 aligns across 12 bases. The CDR3 length is 16 residues. Germline-derived CDR1 and CDR2 are SGHVS and FNYEAQ. The junction had 10 bases not matched to a gene; V was cut back by 5 bases and J by 8 bases. The CDR3 region has the DNA TGTGCCAGCAGCACAGACCCTAGCGGGGGGGACCATGAGCAGTTCTTC. Protein product: CASSTDPSGGDHEQFF.

This chain joins TRBV2 and TRBJ2-7; TRBD1 matches 11 bases. This CDR3 has 15 amino acids. CDR1 is SNHLY, CDR2 FYNNEI, per germline. With V trimmed by 6 bases and J by 4 bases, 8 bases remained unmatched. The CDR3 nucleotides are TGTGCCAGCAGCGGGAGGGACAGGGGGAGGTACGAGCAGTACTTC. Protein sequence: CASSGRDRGRYEQYF.

J is TRBJ1-5 and V is TRBV4-1; D is unclear. The V gene lost 3 bases and the J gene lost 2 bases, with 8 bases spanning the gap. Germline CDR1 MGHRA, CDR2 YSYEKL. The CDR3 runs to 14 residues. CDR3 coding DNA: TGCGCCAGCAGCCAGTTCAGCGGCAATCAGCCCCAGCATTTT. It translates to CASSQFSGNQPQHF.

This clone was seen only once. V is TRBV6-6 and J is TRBJ2-2; D remains ambiguous. Per germline, CDR1 MNHNY and CDR2 SVGAGI (reference sequence). The CDR3 sequence is 15 residues long. V was cut by 5 bases and J by 5 bases, with 15 bases left in between. This CDR3 reads CASSPLTHKTGELFF. CDR3 DNA: TGTGCCAGCAGTCCCCTGACTCATAAGACCGGGGAGCTGTTTTTT.

Only a few counts were recorded for this clone. The chain couples TRBV7-3 to TRBJ2-2; D might be TRBD1 (6 bases). The CDR3 runs to 14 residues. From germline, CDR1 is SGHTA and CDR2 FQGTGA. Trimming stripped 2 bases from V and 11 bases from J, with 15 bases between. The CDR3 DNA is TGTGCCAGCAGCTTATTGGGGCCGGACAGTGAGCTGTTTTTT. Amino acids: CASSLLGPDSELFF.